Listed here are 32 T cell receptor beta chains from one sample, sequenced in a study of blood T cell repertoires in COVID-19. The data were produced by immunoSEQ multiplex PCR, yet TCRdb's version contains in-frame clones alone and is incomplete. The sample shows under 90,000 clones, 75% to 90% of them seen only once. Material: peripheral blood. Every receptor here comes from a woman older than 75 with active or convalescent COVID-19.

J is TRBJ2-1 and V is TRBV30, with TRBD1 as a possible D gene (6 bases). There are 13 residues in the CDR3. V was pared by 3 bases and J by 10 bases, with 16 bases between. The V gene's germline CDR1 is GTSNPN and CDR2 SVGIG (reference sequence). CDR3 loop: CAWRHRVSGEQFF. Here the CDR3 DNA reads TGTGCCTGGAGGCACAGGGTGTCAGGAGAGCAGTTCTTC.

The genes are TRBV6-5 and TRBJ1-2, with 7 bases that match TRBD1. Losses at the gene ends were 10 bases for V and 3 bases for J; bases not matched to a gene: 5. The CDR3 covers 12 residues. CDR1 MNHEY and CDR2 SVGAGI come from the germline V gene. Here the CDR3 reads CATQTGHYGYTF. Written as DNA, the CDR3 is TGTGCCACCCAGACAGGGCACTATGGCTACACCTTC.

The V and J genes are TRBV9 and TRBJ2-7; 9 bases line up with TRBD1. Trimming cost V 3 bases and J 5 bases; bases outside gene matches: 9. Germline lookup yields CDR1 SGDLS and CDR2 YYNGEE. There are 15 residues in the CDR3. The CDR3 here is CASSERTGGLDEQYF. The CDR3 DNA is TGTGCCAGCAGCGAAAGAACAGGGGGCTTGGACGAGCAGTACTTC.

The chain employs TRBV7-3 and TRBJ2-1; 9 bases map to TRBD2. V lost 1 base to trimming and J lost 7 bases; unmatched junction nucleotides: 8. This CDR3 comprises 16 residues. Germline V gene lookup returns CDR1 SGHTA and CDR2 FQGTGA. CDR3 sequence (DNA): TGTGCCAGCAGCTTAAGGGAGCTAGCGGGAAGGAATGAGCAGTTCTTC. This translates into CASSLRELAGRNEQFF. The variable domain in full, with the rest retrieved from reference TRBV7-3 and TRBJ2-1, is GAGVSQTPSNKVTEKGKYVELRCDPISGHTALYWYRQSLGQGPEFLIYFQGTGAADDSGLPNDRFFAVRPEGSVSTLKIQRTERGDSAVYLCASSLRELAGRNEQFFGPGTRLTVL.

The chain employs TRBV18 and TRBJ1-2; 7 bases match TRBD1. The trim removed 8 bases at V and 4 bases at J, leaving 7 bases unmatched. Germline loops: CDR1 KGHSH, CDR2 LQKENI. The CDR3 has 13 amino acids. Here the CDR3 DNA reads TGTGCCAGCGTCCCGCGGGACAGCTATGGCTACACCTTC. Its translation is CASVPRDSYGYTF.

The rearrangement joins TRBV6-5 to TRBJ1-3; D uncertain. The ends were cut back, 0 bases at V and 4 bases at J, with 7 bases in the middle. This CDR3 is built from 14 residues. Looked up from germline, CDR1 is MNHEY and CDR2 is SVGAGI. The CDR3 protein is CASSYSARGNTIYF. The DNA of the CDR3 is TGTGCCAGCAGTTACTCAGCCCGAGGAAACACCATATATTTT.

The chain employs TRBV7-8 and TRBJ2-5; TRBD2 matches at 14 bases. In germline, CDR1 is SGHVS, CDR2 FQNEAQ. CDR3 size: 18 residues. The J segment lost 0 bases and the V segment lost 6 bases, leaving 9 bases of the junction unmatched. The CDR3 DNA sequence: TGTGCCAGCAGACGGGGACTAGCGGGGGATACGTACCAAGAGACCCAGTACTTC. Amino acid sequence: CASRRGLAGDTYQETQYF.

The chain recombines TRBV3-1 (or the pseudogene TRBV3-2) with TRBJ1-3; 10 nucleotides align to TRBD1. Trimming cost V 0 bases and J 7 bases; bases outside gene matches: 6. Germline CDR1 and CDR2: LGHDT and YNNKEL (reference sequence). CDR3 size: 16 residues. CDR3 DNA: TGTGCCAGCAGCCAAGACCGACAGGGGGCATGGAACACCATATATTTT. The encoded protein is CASSQDRQGAWNTIYF.

The chain carries TRBV5-6 and TRBJ2-1; 14 bases line up with TRBD2. This CDR3 contains 16 residues. Trimming at V came to 3 bases and at J to 6 bases, leaving 5 bases not matched to a gene. Germline assignment: CDR1 SGHDT and CDR2 YYEEEE. The chain's CDR3 is CASSSLGLAGGNEQFF. CDR3 coding DNA: TGTGCCAGCAGCTCCCTTGGACTAGCGGGAGGCAATGAGCAGTTCTTC.

The chain recombines TRBV28 with TRBJ2-5; 10 positions agree with TRBD1. The CDR3 consists of 14 residues. Germline loops: CDR1 MDHEN, CDR2 SYDVKM. V shed 6 bases and J 4 bases; nucleotides not matched to a gene: 5. CDR3 bases: TGTGCCAGCAGCCTTAGACAGGGGGCAGAGACCCAGTACTTC. This gives the protein CASSLRQGAETQYF.

The chain carries TRBV20-1 and TRBJ2-3; TRBD2 aligns across 10 bases. The germline V gene has CDR1 DFQATT and CDR2 SNEGSKA (reference sequence). After removal of 3 bases from V and 1 base from J, the junction contained 7 bases not matched to a gene. CDR3 length equals 16 residues. CDR3: CSASPAGGPGTDTQYF. CDR3 nucleotide sequence: TGCAGTGCTAGTCCAGCGGGAGGGCCGGGCACAGATACGCAGTATTTT.

This clone occurred a few times. V gene TRBV30 combines with J gene TRBJ1-5; the match to TRBD1 covers 7 bases. Germline CDR1 GTSNPN, CDR2 SVGIG (reference sequence). J gave up 6 bases and V 2 bases, and 4 bases lay outside the gene matches. The CDR3 is 13 residues long. The CDR3: CAWSISGGQPQHF. For the CDR3, the DNA is TGTGCCTGGAGTATCTCAGGGGGTCAGCCCCAGCATTTT.

J is TRBJ2-1 and V is TRBV9; no definite D call. This CDR3 is 15 amino acids long. CDR1 and CDR2 from the germline V gene are SGDLS and YYNGEE. V was pared by 2 bases and J by 2 bases, with 11 bases between. The CDR3 DNA follows: TGTGCCAGCAGCGTCGTCGGAGAGACCTACAATGAGCAGTTCTTC. This codes for CASSVVGETYNEQFF.

The chain recombines TRBV28 with TRBJ1-2, with 7 bases lining up with TRBD1. The trim removed 1 base at V and 4 bases at J, leaving 0 bases unmatched. The CDR3 spans 13 residues. CDR1 is MDHEN and CDR2 is SYDVKM in the germline V gene. The DNA of the CDR3 is TGTGCCAGCAGTTTATCAGGGGGCTATGGCTACACCTTC. It specifies CASSLSGGYGYTF.

This sequence joins TRBV6-4 and TRBJ2-1; D ambiguous. Trimming left V 4 bases short and J 0 bases short, with 10 bases between. The germline V gene encodes CDR1 MRHNA and CDR2 SNTAGT. The CDR3 runs 15 residues. CDR3 coding DNA: TGTGCCAGCAGTGTTGACTCTACCTCCTACAATGAGCAGTTCTTC. Translating it yields CASSVDSTSYNEQFF.

The chain carries TRBV7-2 and TRBJ2-2; no firm D call. Per germline, CDR1 SGHTA and CDR2 FQGNSA. Between the trimmed V and J ends, which lost 2 bases and 7 bases, there was a span of 8 bases. The CDR3 loop spans 13 amino acids. The CDR3 spells CASSLIEIGELFF. The CDR3, as DNA: TGTGCCAGCAGCTTAATAGAGATCGGGGAGCTGTTTTTT. The variable domain in full, completed from reference TRBV7-2 and TRBJ2-2, reads GAGVSQSPSNKVTEKGKDVELRCDPISGHTALYWYRQSLGQGLEFLIYFQGNSAPDKSGLPSDRFSAERTGGSVSTLTIQRTQQEDSAVYLCASSLIEIGELFFGEGSRLTVL.

This chain links TRBV20-1 with TRBJ1-4; no clear D gene. The CDR3 loop spans 13 amino acids. In germline, CDR1 is DFQATT, CDR2 SNEGSKA (reference sequence). Trimming took 3 bases from V and 4 from J, leaving 9 bases between them. CDR3 nucleotides: TGCAGTGCTAGTCAAGCCTTTAATGAAAAACTGTTTTTT. The encoded protein is CSASQAFNEKLFF.

This chain joins TRBV4-1 and TRBJ1-2; TRBD1 is a possible D gene (6 bases). Looked up from germline, CDR1 is MGHRA and CDR2 is YSYEKL. The CDR3 has 15 residues. V lost 3 bases and J 4 bases, leaving 15 bases between the germline ends. CDR3 in DNA: TGCGCCAGCAGCCAGGGGGAGACAGGCCTCTATGGCTACACCTTC. This translates into CASSQGETGLYGYTF.

This clone has only one observation. The V call is TRBV19, the J call TRBJ1-6; tentative D call: TRBD1 (5 bases). The V and J ends lost 3 bases and 10 bases respectively, with 13 bases between them. The CDR3 length is 14 residues. Germline V gives CDR1 LNHDA, CDR2 SQIVND (reference sequence). CDR3: CASSMLGRESPLHF. CDR3 nucleotides: TGTGCCAGTAGTATGCTGGGGCGCGAATCACCCCTCCACTTT.

This chain connects TRBV15 to TRBJ1-5; the D is unclear. This CDR3 region has 16 residues. Germline V gives CDR1 LNHNV, CDR2 YYDKDF (reference sequence). Trimming left V 1 base short and J 9 bases short, with 19 bases between. The DNA of the CDR3 is TGTGCCACCAGCAGAGTAAAAGGAGCGGTCGGGCCGCCCCAGCATTTT. Its translation: CATSRVKGAVGPPQHF.

The V and J genes are TRBV30 and TRBJ1-2; weak D call: TRBD1 (5 bases). Germline V gene lookup returns CDR1 GTSNPN and CDR2 SVGIG (reference sequence). This CDR3 spans 13 amino acids. V gave up 4 bases and J gave up 0 bases, with 9 bases separating them. The CDR3 region has the DNA TGTGCCTGGACCTGGGGCGCTAACTATGGCTACACCTTC. Its translation: CAWTWGANYGYTF.

The chain is built from TRBV19 and TRBJ1-6, with 7 nucleotides matching TRBD1. The junction had 2 bases not matched to a gene; V was cut back by 1 base and J by 8 bases. This CDR3 is 14 amino acids long. Germline lookup yields CDR1 LNHDA and CDR2 SQIVND (reference sequence). CDR3 in DNA: TGTGCCAGTAGTATAGGAGACAGGGATTCACCCCTCCACTTT. This encodes CASSIGDRDSPLHF. Filled out from reference TRBV19 and TRBJ1-6, the complete variable domain reads DGGITQSPKYLFRKEGQNVTLSCEQNLNHDAMYWYRQDPGQGLRLIYYSQIVNDFQKGDIAEGYSVSREKKESFPLTVTSAQKNPTAFYLCASSIGDRDSPLHFGNGTRLTVT.

This clone was picked up a small number of times. The chain couples TRBV5-4 to TRBJ2-7, with TRBD2 matching over 12 bases. CDR1 SGHNT and CDR2 YYREEE come from the germline V gene (reference sequence). V was clipped by 5 bases and J by 3 bases; unmatched bases: 6. There are 15 residues in the CDR3. CDR3 sequence reads: CASSAGLAGLYEQYF. Written as DNA, the CDR3 is TGTGCCAGCAGTGCGGGACTAGCGGGCCTCTACGAGCAGTACTTC.

The CDR3 loop is CASASVQRNSPLHF. The CDR3 nucleotides are TGTGCCAGCGCGTCTGTTCAGAGGAATTCACCCCTCCACTTT. V usage is TRBV11-2 and J usage is TRBJ1-6; D call uncertain. Deletions cut 8 bases from V and 7 bases from J, with 15 bases between. From germline, CDR1 is SGHAT and CDR2 FQNNGV. This CDR3 comprises 14 residues.

The J gene is TRBJ2-7, the V gene TRBV30; 10 bases line up with TRBD1. Germline assignment: CDR1 GTSNPN and CDR2 SVGIG (reference sequence). The CDR3 totals 14 residues. V lost 3 bases, J lost 2 bases, and 4 bases stayed unmatched. This CDR3 reads CAWRAGTGAYEQYF. In DNA, the CDR3 is TGTGCCTGGAGGGCCGGGACAGGGGCCTACGAGCAGTACTTC.

The chain combines TRBV2 with TRBJ2-5; 11 bases match TRBD2. V dropped 9 bases and J dropped 4; count of bases not matched to a gene: 10. CDR1 and CDR2 from the germline V gene are SNHLY and FYNNEI. CDR3 size: 15 residues. CDR3 residues: CASRLAGTAGETQYF. The CDR3 region has the DNA TGTGCCAGTCGACTAGCGGGGACCGCTGGAGAGACCCAGTACTTC. Combining the CDR3 with reference TRBV2 and TRBJ2-5 gives the whole variable domain EPEVTQTPSHQVTQMGQEVILRCVPISNHLYFYWYRQILGQKVEFLVSFYNNEISEKSEIFDDQFSVERPDGSNFTLKIRSTKLEDSAMYFCASRLAGTAGETQYFGPGTRLLVL.

The chain couples TRBV9 to TRBJ1-1; TRBD1 matches 12 bases. The ends lost 3 bases at V and 6 bases at J; junction bases unmatched: 3. Germline V gives CDR1 SGDLS, CDR2 YYNGEE. The CDR3 has 14 residues. The CDR3 is CASSAGTGGSEAFF. The CDR3 DNA sequence: TGTGCCAGCAGCGCAGGGACAGGGGGCTCTGAAGCTTTCTTT.

The CDR3 DNA follows: TGTGCCAGCAGTTACCCCTCGTGGGGGGTAGCGCCAGATACGCAGTATTTT. Its protein product is CASSYPSWGVAPDTQYF. The chain recombines TRBV6-2 or TRBV6-3 with TRBJ2-3, with D perhaps matching TRBD2 (6 bases). Germline loops: CDR1 MNHEY, CDR2 SVGEGT. The CDR3 is made up of 17 amino acids. V lost 2 bases and J 4 bases, leaving 19 bases between the germline ends.

The V gene is TRBV7-9, the J gene TRBJ1-3, with D possibly being TRBD1 (6 bases). The CDR3 length is 17 residues. V was shortened by 1 base and J by 2 bases, with 15 bases between the two germline ends. Per germline, CDR1 SEHNR and CDR2 FQNEAQ (reference sequence). CDR3 sequence reads: CASSLDYGRGTGNTIYF. For the CDR3, the DNA is TGTGCCAGCAGCTTAGACTACGGTAGGGGGACTGGAAACACCATATATTTT.

This clone was picked up a small number of times. The chain links TRBV4-2 to TRBJ2-7; a possible D gene is TRBD2 (6 bases). Trimming removed 3 bases from V and 1 base from J, with 10 bases in between. The CDR3 is made up of 14 amino acids. Germline values: CDR1 LGHNA, CDR2 YNFKEQ. The CDR3 DNA is TGTGCCAGCAGCCAGGGCGGGGTTTCCTACGAGCAGTACTTC. Translation: CASSQGGVSYEQYF.

This clone has only a few counts. J is TRBJ2-3 and V is TRBV18; D remains unclear. Germline V gene data show CDR1 as KGHSH and CDR2 as LQKENI. This CDR3 is 12 amino acids long. V was pared by 6 bases and J by 4 bases, with 8 bases between. The DNA for the CDR3 is TGTGCCAGCTCCGGGTCTTCAGATACGCAGTATTTT. It encodes CASSGSSDTQYF.

The V call is TRBV15, the J call TRBJ2-3; tentatively, D is TRBD1 (5 bases). CDR3 length: 15 amino acids. Germline lookup yields CDR1 LNHNV and CDR2 YYDKDF (reference sequence). V was shortened by 0 bases and J by 3 bases, with 10 bases between the two germline ends. The CDR3 spells CATSRDPGRTDTQYF. DNA of the CDR3: TGTGCCACCAGCAGAGATCCAGGGCGAACAGATACGCAGTATTTT.